This T cell receptor (beta chain) was captured in a study of tumor and adjacent non-tumor tissue in lung cancer. The template was RNA from unsorted bulk tissue. The normal lung tissue was taken more than 3 cm from the tumor edge. J gave up 5 bases and V 9 bases, and 14 bases lay outside the gene matches. This CDR3 has 16 amino acids. With regard to this clonotype: Lacking the conserved final phenylalanine or tryptophan, this CDR3 likely reflects a read error.

A modified ARM-PCR protocol with three rounds of nested PCR amplified TCRbeta. TCRdb independently ran MiXCR on the multiplex PCR reads; one entry per CDR3 protein. The sample lists some 51,000 distinct CDR3 sequences, around 64% occurring once. The clonotype was recovered from a woman aged 70-85 years with non-small cell lung cancer. The sequencing sample was made of distant non-tumor lung tissue. The chain carries TRBV12-3 or TRBV12-4 and TRBJ2-5; TRBD2 matches at 11 bases. The CDR3 here is CASSGRLAGKRETQYL. CDR3 nucleotide sequence: TGTGCCAGTAGTGGGAGACTAGCGGGAAAGAGGGAGACCCAGTACCTC.